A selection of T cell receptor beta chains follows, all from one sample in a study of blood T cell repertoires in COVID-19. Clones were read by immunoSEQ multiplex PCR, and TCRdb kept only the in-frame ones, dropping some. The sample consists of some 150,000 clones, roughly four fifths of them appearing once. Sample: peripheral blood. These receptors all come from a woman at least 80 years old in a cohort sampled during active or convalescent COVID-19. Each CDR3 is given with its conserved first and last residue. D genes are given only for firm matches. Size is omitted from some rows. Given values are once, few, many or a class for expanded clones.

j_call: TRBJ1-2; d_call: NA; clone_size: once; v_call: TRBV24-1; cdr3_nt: TGTGCCACCAGTGATTCGAATGGCAGGGGAATGGGCTACACCTTC; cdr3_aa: CATSDSNGRGMGYTF
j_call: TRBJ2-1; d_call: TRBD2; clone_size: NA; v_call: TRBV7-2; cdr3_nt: TGTGCCAGCAGCCCCCCGGGACTAGCGGGGGGTCCGCCGTTCTTC; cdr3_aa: CASSPPGLAGGPPFF
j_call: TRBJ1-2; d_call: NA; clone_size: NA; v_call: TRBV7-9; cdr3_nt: TGTGCCAGCAGCCCTAGAGGGGGATATGGCTACACCTTC; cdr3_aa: CASSPRGGYGYTF
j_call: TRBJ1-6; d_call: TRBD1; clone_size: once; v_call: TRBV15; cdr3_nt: TGTGCCACCAGGGCAGGGGGCTCCTATAATTCACCCCTCCACTTT; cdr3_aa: CATRAGGSYNSPLHF
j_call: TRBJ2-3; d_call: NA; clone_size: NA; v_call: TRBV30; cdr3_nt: TGTGCCTGGAGTCATGTCGGGTCAGATACGCAGTATTTT; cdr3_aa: CAWSHVGSDTQYF
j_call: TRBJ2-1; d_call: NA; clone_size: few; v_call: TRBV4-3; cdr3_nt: TGCGCCAGCACCTCCTCGCTAGCCTCCTTTAACAATGAGCAGTTCTTC; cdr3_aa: CASTSSLASFNNEQFF
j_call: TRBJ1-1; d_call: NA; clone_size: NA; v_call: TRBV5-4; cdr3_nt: TGTGCCAGCAGCTTGGCTGCGGGGATCACTGAAGCTTTCTTT; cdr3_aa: CASSLAAGITEAFF
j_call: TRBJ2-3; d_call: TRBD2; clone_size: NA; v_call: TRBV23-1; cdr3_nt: TGCGCCAGCGTCTACTTTTCTACTAGCGGGGGGAGCACAGATACGCAGTATTTT; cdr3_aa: CASVYFSTSGGSTDTQYF
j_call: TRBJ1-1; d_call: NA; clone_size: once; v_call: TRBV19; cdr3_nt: TGTGCCAGTAGTATAGGGAGATTCGCTGAAGCTTTCTTT; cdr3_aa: CASSIGRFAEAFF
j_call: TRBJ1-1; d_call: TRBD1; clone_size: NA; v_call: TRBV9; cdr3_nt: TGTGCCAGCACCAAATGGACAGGGGATGAAGCTTTCTTT; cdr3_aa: CASTKWTGDEAFF
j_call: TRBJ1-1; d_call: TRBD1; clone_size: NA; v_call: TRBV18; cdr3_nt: TGTGCCAGCTCACCAGGGACAGGGATGTCTGAAGCTTTCTTT; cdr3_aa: CASSPGTGMSEAFF
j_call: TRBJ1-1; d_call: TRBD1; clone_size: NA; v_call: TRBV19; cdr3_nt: TGTGCCAGTAGTATTAGGGGGCTGAATACTGAAGCTTTCTTT; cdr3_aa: CASSIRGLNTEAFF
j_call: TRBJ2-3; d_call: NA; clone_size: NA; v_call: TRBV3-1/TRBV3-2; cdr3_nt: TGTGCCAGCAGCCCCTACCTGACCGGGACTCCCACAGATACGCAGTATTTT; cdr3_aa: CASSPYLTGTPTDTQYF
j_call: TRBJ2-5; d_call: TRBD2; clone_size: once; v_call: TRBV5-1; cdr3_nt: TGCGCCAGCAGCCCCCCGGGACTAGAGGCAGAGACCCAGTACTTC; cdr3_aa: CASSPPGLEAETQYF
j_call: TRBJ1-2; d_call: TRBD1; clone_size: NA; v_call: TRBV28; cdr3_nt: TGTGCCAGCAGTGCCGGGACAGTGGGGAATGGCTATGGCTACACCTTC; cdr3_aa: CASSAGTVGNGYGYTF
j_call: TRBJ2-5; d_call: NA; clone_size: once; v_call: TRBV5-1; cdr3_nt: TGCGCCAGCAGCTTGGGGGCAGTCCAAGAGACCCAGTACTTC; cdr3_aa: CASSLGAVQETQYF
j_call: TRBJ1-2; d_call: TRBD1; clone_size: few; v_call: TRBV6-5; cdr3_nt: TGTGCCAGCAGTCCGGGACAGACCGGCGATGGAGGCTACACCTTC; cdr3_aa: CASSPGQTGDGGYTF
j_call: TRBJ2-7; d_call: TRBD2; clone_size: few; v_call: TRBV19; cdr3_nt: TGTGCCAGTGCGGCCAGGACTAGCTACGAGCAGTACTTC; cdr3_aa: CASAARTSYEQYF
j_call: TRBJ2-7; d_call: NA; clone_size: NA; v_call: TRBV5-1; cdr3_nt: TGCGCCAGCAGCTTGGGGCGGATCTACGAGCAGTACTTC; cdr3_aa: CASSLGRIYEQYF
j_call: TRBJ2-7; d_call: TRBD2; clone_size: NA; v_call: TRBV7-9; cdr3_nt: TGTGCCAGCAGCAACCCCGGGGGGGCAAGGTACGAGCAGTACTTC; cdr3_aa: CASSNPGGARYEQYF
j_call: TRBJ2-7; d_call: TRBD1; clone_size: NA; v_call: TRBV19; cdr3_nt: TGTGCCAGTAGTATGAAAACAGGGGAGCGGTACGAGCAGTACTTC; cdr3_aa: CASSMKTGERYEQYF
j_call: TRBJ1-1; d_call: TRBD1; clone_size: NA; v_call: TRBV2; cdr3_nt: TGTGCCAGCAGCCCCCGGGACAGCCTCGGAGCTTTCTTT; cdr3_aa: CASSPRDSLGAFF
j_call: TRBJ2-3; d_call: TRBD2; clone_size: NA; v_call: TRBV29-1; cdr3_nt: TGCAGCGTTGAGGTGGGAGGGGATACGCAGTATTTT; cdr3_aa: CSVEVGGDTQYF
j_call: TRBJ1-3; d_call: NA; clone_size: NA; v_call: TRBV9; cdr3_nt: TGTGCCAGCAGCGCCAGCAGGGCCTACTCTGGAAACACCATATATTTT; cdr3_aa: CASSASRAYSGNTIYF